These 30 T cell receptor beta chains originate from one sample sequenced in a study of blood T cell repertoires in COVID-19. This table comes from immunoSEQ multiplex PCR, and its TCRdb copy is limited to in-frame clones, with some not included. The profile covers roughly 150,000 clones, with 65% to 90% appearing a single time and about 7.8% taken by the ten largest. The sequenced sample was peripheral blood. The receptors here all came from a woman in her forties or fifties in a cohort sampled during active or convalescent COVID-19.

The V and J genes are TRBV6-5 and TRBJ2-3, with 8 bases that match TRBD2. This CDR3 has 16 amino acids. Trimming removed 2 bases from V and 5 bases from J; junction bases left unmatched: 9. Germline CDR1 MNHEY, CDR2 SVGAGI. This chain's CDR3 is CASSYLTRGGRDTQYF. The CDR3 bases are TGTGCCAGCAGTTACCTCACTCGGGGGGGGCGAGATACGCAGTATTTT.

This chain links TRBV27 with TRBJ1-2; 12 positions match TRBD1. The V gene end was trimmed by 5 bases and the J gene end by 6 bases; junction bases not matched to a gene: 13. The CDR3 length is 17 residues. In germline, CDR1 is MNHEY, CDR2 SMNVEV (reference sequence). The CDR3 here is CASSPGTGGPGPDGYTF. CDR3 DNA: TGTGCCAGCAGTCCCGGGACAGGGGGCCCGGGCCCCGATGGCTACACCTTC.

The chain employs TRBV6-5 and TRBJ1-1, with 7 bases matching TRBD1. Germline-derived CDR1 and CDR2 are MNHEY and SVGAGI. This CDR3 is built from 12 residues. V dropped 7 bases and J dropped 8; count of bases not matched to a gene: 7. CDR3 sequence (DNA): TGTGCCAGCAACAGAAGACAGGGCGAAGCTTTCTTT. Residues: CASNRRQGEAFF.

This clone has more than one count but fewer than ten. The CDR3 spells CASSARQGAKTEAFF. The CDR3 DNA is TGTGCCAGCAGCGCCAGACAGGGGGCAAAGACTGAAGCTTTCTTT. The chain combines TRBV11-2 with TRBJ1-1, with TRBD1 matching over 10 bases. Germline V gene sequence: CDR1 SGHAT, CDR2 FQNNGV. With 5 bases clipped from V and 5 bases from J, the junction kept 8 bases outside the gene matches. The CDR3 totals 15 residues. The full variable domain, in which reference TRBV11-2 and TRBJ1-1 provide the parts outside the CDR3, is EAGVAQSPRYKIIEKRQSVAFWCNPISGHATLYWYQQILGQGPKLLIQFQNNGVVDDSQLPKDRFSAERLKGVDSTLKIQPAKLEDSAVYLCASSARQGAKTEAFFGQGTRLTVV.

This chain joins TRBV6-5 and TRBJ1-1, with a tentative D call TRBD1 (5 bases). Trimming stripped 6 bases from V and 1 base from J, with 9 bases between. CDR3 length equals 13 residues. Germline CDR1 MNHEY, CDR2 SVGAGI. Here the CDR3 reads CASRRTGNTEAFF. In nucleotides, the CDR3 is TGTGCCAGCAGACGCACAGGGAACACTGAAGCTTTCTTT.

J is TRBJ2-2 and V is TRBV20-1, with 7 nucleotides matching TRBD2. The CDR3 is 13 residues long. Germline V gene sequence: CDR1 DFQATT, CDR2 SNEGSKA (reference sequence). V was clipped by 3 bases and J by 7 bases; unmatched bases: 5. CDR3 nucleotides: TGCAGTGCTAGTGCCCGGGGGGTCGGGGAGCTGTTTTTT. This codes for CSASARGVGELFF.

V and J are TRBV5-4 and TRBJ2-3, with D possibly matching TRBD1 (5 bases). CDR1 SGHNT and CDR2 YYREEE come from the germline V gene (reference sequence). Trimming stripped 0 bases from V and 5 bases from J, with 13 bases between. CDR3 length equals 15 residues. CDR3: CASSLETASGDTQYF. In nucleotides, the CDR3 is TGTGCCAGCAGCTTGGAGACAGCCAGTGGAGATACGCAGTATTTT.

The chain employs TRBV9 and TRBJ1-1; D perhaps matches TRBD1 (6 bases). Germline CDR1 reads SGDLS; CDR2 reads YYNGEE. With 4 bases removed from V and 1 base from J, the gap between germline ends came to 11 bases. The CDR3 is 14 amino acids. Here the CDR3 reads CASSYLGGNTEAFF. In DNA form, the CDR3 reads TGTGCCAGCAGCTACCTAGGGGGGAACACTGAAGCTTTCTTT.

This sequence joins TRBV7-2 and TRBJ2-2; TRBD1 agrees at 8 bases. The V and J ends lost 9 bases and 2 bases, in that order; junction bases with no gene match: 5. The CDR3 sequence is 14 residues long. CDR1 is SGHTA and CDR2 is FQGNSA in the germline V gene. The CDR3 region is CASKQGVNTGELFF. The CDR3 DNA reads TGTGCCAGTAAACAGGGGGTTAACACCGGGGAGCTGTTTTTT.

The genes are TRBV5-1 and TRBJ2-2, with D maybe TRBD1 (5 bases). Germline V gene data show CDR1 as SGHRS and CDR2 as YFSETQ. The CDR3 extends over 15 amino acids. V was shortened by 2 bases and J by 4 bases, with 12 bases between the two germline ends. As DNA, the CDR3 is TGCGCCAGCAGCTTACAGGCAGGCTCCACCGGGGAGCTGTTTTTT. Amino acids: CASSLQAGSTGELFF.

This clone came up once. The V call is TRBV18, the J call TRBJ1-2, with 9 positions matching TRBD1. Germline trimming cut 5 bases from V and 6 bases from J; bases unmatched to any gene: 13. Germline lookup yields CDR1 KGHSH and CDR2 LQKENI. The length of the CDR3 is 16 residues. CDR3 amino acids: CASSNPAGQGLDGYTF. In DNA form, the CDR3 reads TGTGCCAGCTCAAACCCGGCGGGACAGGGACTGGATGGCTACACCTTC.

The chain joins TRBV19 to TRBJ1-1; 8 bases match TRBD1. CDR1 is LNHDA, CDR2 SQIVND, per germline (reference sequence). J lost 5 bases, V lost 1 base, and 9 bases had no gene match. This CDR3 contains 16 residues. The CDR3 DNA reads as TGTGCCAGTAGTATAGGGGCAGGGGGCGCCGAAACTGAAGCTTTCTTT. The encoded protein is CASSIGAGGAETEAFF.

This sequence joins TRBV2 and TRBJ1-4, with 7 nucleotides matching TRBD1. The germline CDR1 and CDR2 sequences are SNHLY and FYNNEI. The CDR3 length is 15 residues. After removal of 6 bases from V and 0 bases from J, the junction contained 4 bases not matched to a gene. The CDR3 loop reads CASSWDRPTNEKLFF. CDR3 coding DNA: TGTGCCAGCAGCTGGGACAGACCAACTAATGAAAAACTGTTTTTT.

This chain links TRBV12-3 or TRBV12-4 with TRBJ2-7, with 9 bases aligning to TRBD2. CDR3 length: 12 amino acids. V was pared by 5 bases and J by 7 bases, with 3 bases of the junction left unmatched. The CDR3 DNA reads as TGTGCCAGCAGTCGAACTAGCGGGGAGCAGTACTTC. Translating it yields CASSRTSGEQYF.

The rearrangement links TRBV2 to TRBJ1-2; no firm D call. Trimming took 2 bases from V and 2 from J, leaving 9 bases between them. Germline lookup yields CDR1 SNHLY and CDR2 FYNNEI. The CDR3 is 14 residues long. The CDR3 region has the DNA TGTGCCAGCAGTGAAAACTTACAGAACTATGGCTACACCTTC. It encodes CASSENLQNYGYTF.

This clone was observed once. This chain uses TRBV29-1 with TRBJ2-7, with 7 bases matching TRBD2. The CDR3 totals 15 residues. J gave up 0 bases and V 0 bases, and 5 bases lay outside the gene matches. CDR1 and CDR2 (germline): SQVTM, ANQGSEA. The CDR3 DNA reads as TGCAGCGTTGAAGATGGGCGGGGGAGCTCCTACGAGCAGTACTTC. As protein: CSVEDGRGSSYEQYF.

The chain is built from TRBV14 and TRBJ1-4; D not certain. The germline gives CDR1 SGHDN, CDR2 FVKESK. V was shortened by 4 bases and J by 6 bases, with 9 bases between the two germline ends. This CDR3 has 13 residues. This CDR3 reads CASSRIGDEKLFF. In DNA, the CDR3 is TGTGCCAGCAGCCGAATCGGGGATGAAAAACTGTTTTTT.

The J gene is TRBJ2-1, the V gene TRBV5-8, with TRBD2 matching over 7 bases. V was pared by 1 base and J by 12 bases, with 4 bases of the junction left unmatched. Germline V gene data show CDR1 as SGHTS and CDR2 as YDEGEE. The CDR3 consists of 12 residues. CDR3 sequence reads: CASSLYTGGQFF. In nucleotides, the CDR3 is TGTGCCAGCAGCTTGTATACGGGGGGGCAGTTCTTC.

This chain uses TRBV5-1 with TRBJ1-1; no clear D gene. CDR1 and CDR2 from the germline V gene are SGHRS and YFSETQ. Trimming cost V 4 bases and J 1 base, with 8 bases left between them. The CDR3 extends over 13 amino acids. CDR3: CASSLAQNTEAFF. CDR3 nucleotide sequence: TGCGCCAGCAGCCTGGCCCAGAACACTGAAGCTTTCTTT.

The sample holds many counts of this clone. The chain links TRBV27 to TRBJ2-3; D not resolved. Germline loops: CDR1 MNHEY, CDR2 SMNVEV (reference sequence). V dropped 5 bases and J dropped 4 bases, with 7 bases sitting between them. The CDR3 is 12 residues long. CDR3 region: CASSPVPDTQYF. Here the CDR3 DNA reads TGTGCCAGCAGTCCCGTTCCAGATACGCAGTATTTT.

CDR3 sequence reads: CASSRGQSNQPQHF. The CDR3 coding sequence is TGTGCCAGCTCACGGGGACAGAGCAATCAGCCCCAGCATTTT. The V and J genes are TRBV18 and TRBJ1-5; TRBD1 matches 7 bases. CDR1 and CDR2 (germline): KGHSH, LQKENI. This CDR3 is 14 amino acids long. Germline trimming cut 4 bases from V and 1 base from J; bases unmatched to any gene: 1.

The gene calls are TRBV19 and TRBJ1-2; 8 nucleotides match TRBD1. Germline-derived CDR1 and CDR2 are LNHDA and SQIVND (reference sequence). This CDR3 is built from 17 residues. The trim removed 0 bases at V and 0 bases at J, leaving 6 bases unmatched. CDR3 in amino acids: CASSIEATGAANYGYTF. CDR3 sequence (DNA): TGTGCCAGTAGTATAGAGGCGACAGGGGCAGCTAACTATGGCTACACCTTC.

V usage is TRBV7-2 and J usage is TRBJ2-3; D possibly corresponds to TRBD2 (5 bases). Germline V gene lookup returns CDR1 SGHTA and CDR2 FQGNSA. This CDR3 contains 15 residues. V lost 0 bases, J lost 3 bases, and 10 bases lay in between. This chain's CDR3 is CASSLAPTGTDTQYF. The CDR3 DNA reads as TGTGCCAGCAGCTTAGCTCCCACGGGGACAGATACGCAGTATTTT.

In this sample, this clone turned up once. The chain carries TRBV5-4 and TRBJ2-5; 8 bases agree with TRBD2. The CDR3 sequence is 16 residues long. The V and J ends lost 1 base and 2 bases, in that order; junction bases with no gene match: 7. Germline V CDR1 and CDR2: SGHNT, YYREEE (reference sequence). The CDR3 sequence is CASSLSNGGGQETQYF. CDR3 coding DNA: TGTGCCAGCAGCTTGAGTAATGGCGGGGGGCAAGAGACCCAGTACTTC.

The chain combines TRBV18 with TRBJ1-5, with 9 bases that match TRBD1. The CDR3 contains 15 residues. The V gene's germline CDR1 is KGHSH and CDR2 LQKENI. V dropped 5 bases and J dropped 4; count of bases not matched to a gene: 6. CDR3 sequence (DNA): TGTGCCAGCTCAGCCGGGACAGGGTCGAATCAGCCCCAGCATTTT. Protein sequence: CASSAGTGSNQPQHF.

The chain links TRBV19 to TRBJ2-7; no clear D. Trimming took 6 bases from V and 3 from J, leaving 6 bases between them. Looked up from germline, CDR1 is LNHDA and CDR2 is SQIVND (reference sequence). The CDR3 totals 11 residues. This CDR3 reads CASRADYEQYF. The CDR3 DNA reads as TGTGCCAGTAGAGCCGACTACGAGCAGTACTTC.

V gene TRBV10-3 combines with J gene TRBJ2-1; D is possibly TRBD1 (7 bases). This CDR3 has 12 residues. In germline, CDR1 is ENHRY, CDR2 SYGVKD. Trimming removed 6 bases at V and 7 bases at J, with 10 bases between. In DNA, the CDR3 is TGTGCCATCAGGACAGGGAGGAATGAGCAGTTCTTC. It specifies CAIRTGRNEQFF.

The chain recombines TRBV11-2 with TRBJ1-1, with unresolved D. V dropped 5 bases and J dropped 7 bases, with 11 bases sitting between them. CDR1 is SGHAT, CDR2 FQNNGV, per germline. The CDR3 totals 12 residues. The CDR3 sequence is CASSTRGYEAFF. The CDR3 DNA sequence: TGTGCCAGCAGCACCCGGGGTTATGAAGCTTTCTTT.

This sequence joins TRBV7-7 and TRBJ2-1; TRBD2 aligns across 8 bases. V dropped 6 bases and J dropped 5; count of bases not matched to a gene: 9. Germline V gene data show CDR1 as SSHAT and CDR2 as FNYEAQ (reference sequence). This CDR3 contains 15 residues. The CDR3 DNA reads TGTGCCAGCAGTCTAAGCTCGGGGGGGAACAATGAGCAGTTCTTC. Encoded protein: CASSLSSGGNNEQFF.

The V gene is TRBV7-9, the J gene TRBJ1-2; the D gene is possibly TRBD1 (6 bases). The CDR3 totals 16 residues. V was trimmed by 5 bases and J by 0 bases, leaving 16 bases between them. Looked up from germline, CDR1 is SEHNR and CDR2 is FQNEAQ (reference sequence). In nucleotides, the CDR3 is TGTGCCAGCAGCCTCCGTCACAGGGTTGCTAACTATGGCTACACCTTC. This encodes CASSLRHRVANYGYTF.